The 10 T cell receptor beta chains given below trace back to one sample, sequenced in a study of control samples from healthy donors and cancer patients. Here immunoSEQ multiplex PCR was the method, and the copy in TCRdb shows in-frame clones only, minus some. The profile shows 45,000 to 60,000 clones, 94% of them singletons. The sample was blood. These receptors all come from a man aged 25 to 45 in good health.

The V and J genes are TRBV7-8 and TRBJ1-6; 8 bases are shared with TRBD1. V was clipped by 4 bases and J by 9 bases; unmatched bases: 5. The CDR3 covers 14 residues. Germline assignment: CDR1 SGHVS and CDR2 FQNEAQ. This CDR3 reads CASSSRGPSSPLHF. Written as DNA, the CDR3 is TGTGCCAGCAGCTCCAGGGGGCCCAGTTCACCCCTCCACTTT.

The chain employs TRBV14 and TRBJ2-1; D is uncertain. Germline loops: CDR1 SGHDN, CDR2 FVKESK. Trimming removed 2 bases from V and 9 bases from J, with 11 bases in between. This CDR3 has 13 residues. The CDR3 spells CASSQLKLGEQFF. CDR3 bases: TGTGCCAGCAGCCAACTCAAACTGGGTGAGCAGTTCTTC.

The V gene is TRBV7-9, the J gene TRBJ1-1; D gene unclear. The CDR3 is made up of 11 amino acids. Germline V CDR1 and CDR2: SEHNR, FQNEAQ (reference sequence). V was pared by 6 bases and J by 11 bases, with 13 bases between. This CDR3 reads CASSLDGEAFF. CDR3 coding DNA: TGTGCCAGCAGTCTGGACGGGGAGGCTTTCTTT.

This chain connects TRBV30 to TRBJ1-1; a weak D match, TRBD1 (5 bases). V lost 5 bases and J 3 bases, leaving 10 bases between the germline ends. Per germline, CDR1 GTSNPN and CDR2 SVGIG (reference sequence). The length of the CDR3 is 12 residues. CDR3 in DNA: TGTGCCTGGGGGGGAATTTACACTGAAGCTTTCTTT. This sequence encodes CAWGGIYTEAFF.

The chain has TRBV12-3 or TRBV12-4 and TRBJ1-1; D gene uncertain. The CDR3 extends over 11 amino acids. Trimming shortened V by 5 bases and J by 8 bases, and 9 bases separated the two germline ends. CDR3 loop: CASSRKLEAFF. The CDR3, as DNA: TGTGCCAGCAGTCGAAAACTAGAAGCTTTCTTT.

The genes are TRBV7-9 and TRBJ2-1; 7 bases align to TRBD1. The trim removed 5 bases at V and 3 bases at J, leaving 13 bases unmatched. CDR3 length: 17 residues. The germline CDR1 and CDR2 sequences are SEHNR and FQNEAQ (reference sequence). The CDR3 DNA follows: TGTGCCAGCAGCCGGACAGGTAGACGGATAAACTACAATGAGCAGTTCTTC. It specifies CASSRTGRRINYNEQFF. Full variable domain (remainder filled in from reference TRBV7-9 and TRBJ2-1): DTGVSQNPRHKITKRGQNVTFRCDPISEHNRLYWYRQTLGQGPEFLTYFQNEAQLEKSRLLSDRFSAERPKGSFSTLEIQRTEQGDSAMYLCASSRTGRRINYNEQFFGPGTRLTVL.

V usage is TRBV10-1 and J usage is TRBJ2-5; TRBD2 is a possible D gene (6 bases). The length of the CDR3 is 12 residues. Trimming took 6 bases from V and 1 from J, leaving 6 bases between them. CDR1 is WNHNN and CDR2 is SYGVQD in the germline V gene (reference sequence). The CDR3 region is CASSGSQETQYF. In DNA form, the CDR3 reads TGCGCCAGCAGCGGGAGCCAAGAGACCCAGTACTTC.

This clone was counted only a few times. The chain carries TRBV4-2 and TRBJ1-4, with 9 bases fitting TRBD1. The CDR3 runs 15 residues. Germline CDR1 LGHNA, CDR2 YNFKEQ. Trimming took 6 bases from V and 8 from J; bases not matched to a gene: 10. The CDR3 DNA follows: TGTGCCAGCAGGGGAGGGGACAGGGTAGAGGAAAAACTGTTTTTT. Protein sequence: CASRGGDRVEEKLFF.

The genes are TRBV6-5 and TRBJ1-5; D possibly corresponds to TRBD1 (5 bases). The germline CDR1 and CDR2 sequences are MNHEY and SVGAGI. V was shortened by 5 bases and J by 7 bases, with 15 bases between the two germline ends. The CDR3 runs to 14 residues. Written as DNA, the CDR3 is TGTGCCAGCAGTCCGACAGAGTGGCAGCAGCCCCAGCATTTT. It encodes CASSPTEWQQPQHF.

The chain uses TRBV7-9 and TRBJ1-1; D ambiguous. Per the germline V gene, CDR1 is SEHNR and CDR2 is FQNEAQ (reference sequence). The CDR3 has 14 amino acids. V gave up 3 bases and J gave up 0 bases, with 8 bases separating them. The CDR3 bases are TGTGCCAGCAGCTTGGGCCTGGTGAACACTGAAGCTTTCTTT. Translation gives CASSLGLVNTEAFF.